This TCR beta chain was recovered during a study of T cells in Graves' hyperthyroidism and ophthalmopathy. Study results and caveats: Appearing also in blood were most of the thyroid clonotypes expanded above 0.001.

CDR1 and CDR2 from the germline V gene are DFQATT and SNEGSKA (reference sequence). V dropped 5 bases and J dropped 5; count of bases not matched to a gene: 7. CDR3 length: 15 residues. Points on this clonotype: The antigen is undetermined.

The CDR3 regions of TCR beta were amplified from RNA transcripts. Initially, a first-round RT-PCR of the TCR CDR3 employed the HTBI primer set. TCRdb recomputed calls from the multiplex PCR reads with MiXCR, one row per CDR3 protein. The table shows hundreds of thousands of distinct CDR3 sequences, with about 15% occurring only once. Clinical symptoms, serum thyroxine, TRAb, thyroid ultrasound and orbital computed tomography established diagnosis. The V call is TRBV20-1, the J call TRBJ2-3; TRBD2 matches at 13 bases. The sequencing sample was made of blood. The sequence came from a woman younger than 30 with Graves' ophthalmopathy. Here the CDR3 reads CSAGLAGAPRDTQYF. In nucleotides, the CDR3 is TGCAGTGCTGGACTAGCGGGAGCCCCGCGAGATACGCAGTATTTT.